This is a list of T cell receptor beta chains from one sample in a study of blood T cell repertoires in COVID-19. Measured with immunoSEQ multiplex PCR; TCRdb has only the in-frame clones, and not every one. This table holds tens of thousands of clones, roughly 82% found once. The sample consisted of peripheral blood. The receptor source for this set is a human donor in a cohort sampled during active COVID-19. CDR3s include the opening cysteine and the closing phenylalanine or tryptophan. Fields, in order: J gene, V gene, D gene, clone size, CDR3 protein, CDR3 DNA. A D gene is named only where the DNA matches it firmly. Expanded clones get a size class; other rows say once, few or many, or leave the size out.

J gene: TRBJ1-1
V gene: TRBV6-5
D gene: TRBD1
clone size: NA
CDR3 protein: CASRPRTGKNTEAFF
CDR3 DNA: TGTGCCAGCAGACCCCGGACAGGGAAGAACACTGAAGCTTTCTTT

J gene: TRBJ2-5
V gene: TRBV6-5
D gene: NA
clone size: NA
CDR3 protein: CASSYSTGVETQYF
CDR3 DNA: TGTGCCAGCAGTTACTCGACCGGGGTAGAGACCCAGTACTTC

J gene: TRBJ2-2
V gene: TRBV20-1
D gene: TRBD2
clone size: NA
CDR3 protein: CSASGGGAVANTGELFF
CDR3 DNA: TGCAGTGCTAGTGGCGGGGGGGCCGTCGCGAACACCGGGGAGCTGTTTTTT

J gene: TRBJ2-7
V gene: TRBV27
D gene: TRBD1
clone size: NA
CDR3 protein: CASMGTDDEQYF
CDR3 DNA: TGTGCCAGTATGGGGACAGACGACGAGCAGTACTTC

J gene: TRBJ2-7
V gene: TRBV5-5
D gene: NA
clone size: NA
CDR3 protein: CASSPTGTSYEQYF
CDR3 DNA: TGTGCCAGCAGCCCGACGGGGACAAGCTACGAGCAGTACTTC

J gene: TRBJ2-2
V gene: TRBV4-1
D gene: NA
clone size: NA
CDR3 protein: CASSQEASAPVSAGELFF
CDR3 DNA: TGCGCCAGCAGCCAAGAGGCTAGCGCCCCCGTTTCGGCCGGGGAGCTGTTTTTT

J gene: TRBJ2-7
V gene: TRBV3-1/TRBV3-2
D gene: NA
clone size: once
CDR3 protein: CASSQFARYEQYF
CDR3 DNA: TGTGCCAGCAGCCAGTTCGCCAGATACGAGCAGTACTTC

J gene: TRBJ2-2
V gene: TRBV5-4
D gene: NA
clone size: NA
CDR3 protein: CASSRGGGEGTGELFF
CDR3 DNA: TGTGCCAGCAGCCGAGGGGGCGGGGAAGGAACCGGGGAGCTGTTTTTT

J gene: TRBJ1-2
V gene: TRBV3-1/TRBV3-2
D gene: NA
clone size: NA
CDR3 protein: CASSQEGDTSNYGYTF
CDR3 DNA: TGTGCCAGCAGCCAAGAGGGGGACACCTCTAACTATGGCTACACCTTC

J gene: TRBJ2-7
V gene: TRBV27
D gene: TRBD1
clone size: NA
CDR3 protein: CASRPGTGPYEQYF
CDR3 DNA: TGTGCCAGCAGACCCGGGACAGGTCCCTACGAGCAGTACTTC

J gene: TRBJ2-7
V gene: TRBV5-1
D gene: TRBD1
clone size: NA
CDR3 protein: CASSSKRTGTGGVGQYF
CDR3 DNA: TGCGCCAGCAGCTCAAAGAGGACCGGGACAGGGGGTGTCGGGCAGTACTTC

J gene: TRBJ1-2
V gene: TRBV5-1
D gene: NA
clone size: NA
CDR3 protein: CASSLDPNTGNYGYTF
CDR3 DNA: TGCGCCAGCAGCTTGGACCCCAATACAGGGAACTATGGCTACACCTTC

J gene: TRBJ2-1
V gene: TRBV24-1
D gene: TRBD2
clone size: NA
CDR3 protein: CATSDQRSGGLYNEQFF
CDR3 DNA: TGTGCCACCAGTGATCAACGTAGCGGGGGGCTCTACAATGAGCAGTTCTTC

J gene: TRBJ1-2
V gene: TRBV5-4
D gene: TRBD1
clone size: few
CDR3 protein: CASSLASTGGTSGYTF
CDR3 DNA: TGTGCCAGCAGCTTGGCCTCGACAGGGGGCACGAGTGGCTACACCTTC

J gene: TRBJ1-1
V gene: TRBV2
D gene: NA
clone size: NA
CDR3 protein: CASSESSPIGAFF
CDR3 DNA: TGTGCCAGCAGTGAATCTAGCCCTATCGGAGCTTTCTTT

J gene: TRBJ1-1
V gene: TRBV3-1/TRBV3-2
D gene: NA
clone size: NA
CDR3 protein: CASSLTVNTEAFF
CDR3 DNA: TGTGCCAGCAGCTTGACAGTTAACACTGAAGCTTTCTTT

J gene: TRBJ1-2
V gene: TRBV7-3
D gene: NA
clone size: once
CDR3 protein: CASSSQGTDGYTF
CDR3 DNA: TGTGCCAGCAGCTCTCAGGGAACGGATGGCTACACCTTC

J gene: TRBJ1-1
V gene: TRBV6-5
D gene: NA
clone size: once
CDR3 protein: CASSYKADIPGAEAFF
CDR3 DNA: TGTGCCAGCAGTTACAAGGCGGACATTCCTGGCGCTGAAGCTTTCTTT

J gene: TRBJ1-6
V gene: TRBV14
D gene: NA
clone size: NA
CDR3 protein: CASSRESYNSPLHF
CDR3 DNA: TGTGCCAGCAGCCGCGAATCCTATAATTCACCCCTCCACTTT

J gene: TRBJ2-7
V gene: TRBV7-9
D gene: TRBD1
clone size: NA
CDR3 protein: CASSSLPGQGVYEQYF
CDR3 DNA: TGTGCCAGCAGCTCGCTGCCGGGACAGGGGGTCTACGAGCAGTACTTC

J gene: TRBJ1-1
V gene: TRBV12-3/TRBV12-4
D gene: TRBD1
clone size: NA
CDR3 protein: CASSRDRGEAFF
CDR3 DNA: TGTGCCAGCAGCCGGGACAGGGGTGAAGCTTTCTTT

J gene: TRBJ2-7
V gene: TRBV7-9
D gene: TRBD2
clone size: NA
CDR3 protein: CASSATGLAGLEQYF
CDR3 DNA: TGTGCCAGCAGCGCTACGGGACTAGCGGGGCTCGAGCAGTACTTC

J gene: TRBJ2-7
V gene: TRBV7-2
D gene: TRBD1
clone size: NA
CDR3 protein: CASRWTGSSYEQYF
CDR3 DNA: TGTGCCAGCAGGTGGACAGGAAGCTCCTACGAGCAGTACTTC

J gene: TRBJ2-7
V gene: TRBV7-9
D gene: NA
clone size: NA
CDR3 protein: CASSPGEDRATHEQYF
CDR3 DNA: TGTGCCAGCAGCCCGGGGGAAGACAGGGCAACCCACGAGCAGTACTTC

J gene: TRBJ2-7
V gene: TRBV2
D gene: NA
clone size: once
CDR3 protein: CASSVSEQAYEQYF
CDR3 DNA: TGTGCCAGCAGTGTCTCTGAACAGGCCTACGAGCAGTACTTC

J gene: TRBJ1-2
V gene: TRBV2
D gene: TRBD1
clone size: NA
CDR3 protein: CASSVDRDYGYTF
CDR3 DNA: TGTGCCAGCAGTGTGGACAGGGATTATGGCTACACCTTC

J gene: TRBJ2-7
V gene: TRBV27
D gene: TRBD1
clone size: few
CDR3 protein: CASSLTGGRSSYEQYF
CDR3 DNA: TGTGCCAGCAGTTTAACAGGGGGCCGTAGTTCCTACGAGCAGTACTTC

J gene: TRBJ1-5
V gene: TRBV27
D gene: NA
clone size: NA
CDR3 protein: CASSPGWDNQPQHF
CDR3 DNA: TGTGCCAGCAGTCCGGGGTGGGACAATCAGCCCCAGCATTTT

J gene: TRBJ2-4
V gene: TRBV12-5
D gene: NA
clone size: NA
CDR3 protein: CASGLSVAKNIQYF
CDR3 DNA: TGTGCTAGTGGTTTGTCGGTAGCCAAAAACATTCAGTACTTC

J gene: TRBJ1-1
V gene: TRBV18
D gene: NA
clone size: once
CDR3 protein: CASSQNKNTEAFF
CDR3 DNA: TGTGCCAGCTCACAAAATAAAAACACTGAAGCTTTCTTT

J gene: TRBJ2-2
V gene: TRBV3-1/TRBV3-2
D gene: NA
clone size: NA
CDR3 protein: CASSRVGAGELFF
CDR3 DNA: TGTGCCAGCAGCCGAGTAGGGGCCGGGGAGCTGTTTTTT

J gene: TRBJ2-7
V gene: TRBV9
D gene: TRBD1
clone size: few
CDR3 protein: CASSRTGTGYYEQYF
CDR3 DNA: TGTGCCAGCAGCCGGACCGGGACAGGGTACTACGAGCAGTACTTC

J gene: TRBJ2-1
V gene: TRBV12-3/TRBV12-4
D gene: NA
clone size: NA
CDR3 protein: CASSLGGQNEQFF
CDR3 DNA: TGTGCCAGCAGTTTAGGGGGGCAGAATGAGCAGTTCTTC

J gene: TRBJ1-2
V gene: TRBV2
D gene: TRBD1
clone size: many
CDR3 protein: CASRRGTGTGGYTF
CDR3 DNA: TGTGCCAGCAGACGCGGGACAGGGACGGGCGGCTACACCTTC

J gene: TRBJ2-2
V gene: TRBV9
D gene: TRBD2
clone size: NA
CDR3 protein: CASSVGLAGITGELFF
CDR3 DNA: TGTGCCAGCAGCGTAGGACTAGCGGGGATCACCGGGGAGCTGTTTTTT

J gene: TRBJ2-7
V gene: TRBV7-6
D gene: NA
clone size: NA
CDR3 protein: CASSLEGPGAYEQYF
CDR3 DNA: TGTGCCAGCAGCTTAGAAGGTCCCGGAGCCTACGAGCAGTACTTC

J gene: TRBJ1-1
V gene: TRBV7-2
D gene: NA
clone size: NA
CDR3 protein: CASSRDGLQNTEAFF
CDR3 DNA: TGTGCCAGCAGCAGAGATGGACTCCAGAACACTGAAGCTTTCTTT